This T cell receptor beta chain was retrieved from a study of post-analysis software for immune sequencing data. The CDR3 totals 14 residues. Germline V gives CDR1 SQVTM, CDR2 ANQGSEA. V trimming: 6 bases; J trimming: 8 bases; junction bases outside the gene matches: 12. Carried by the TCR beta cDNA libraries were unique molecular identifiers. The source material, 1 to 10 million T cells, gave rise to 500,000 or so cDNA molecules. TCRdb passed the PCR reads through MiXCR, listing each CDR3 protein once. The sample consists of some 450,000 distinct CDR3 sequences, roughly 45% of them appearing once. The study, taken as a whole, reports: Multiple sclerosis was associated with a significant reduction in normalized Chao1 diversity relative to controls. Included in a set of 5 or 6 TRBV segments more frequent in patients than controls were TRBV5-6, TRBV5-1 and TRBV20-1.

On this clonotype: Its matching antigen is unknown.

Sample: blood. The sequence was obtained from a girl between 5 and 17 years old with multiple sclerosis. The chain is built from TRBV29-1 and TRBJ1-2, with 10 bases that match TRBD1. CDR3: CSVRPRDRGRGYTF. The CDR3 region has the DNA TGCAGCGTCCGTCCCCGGGACAGGGGAAGAGGCTACACCTTC.